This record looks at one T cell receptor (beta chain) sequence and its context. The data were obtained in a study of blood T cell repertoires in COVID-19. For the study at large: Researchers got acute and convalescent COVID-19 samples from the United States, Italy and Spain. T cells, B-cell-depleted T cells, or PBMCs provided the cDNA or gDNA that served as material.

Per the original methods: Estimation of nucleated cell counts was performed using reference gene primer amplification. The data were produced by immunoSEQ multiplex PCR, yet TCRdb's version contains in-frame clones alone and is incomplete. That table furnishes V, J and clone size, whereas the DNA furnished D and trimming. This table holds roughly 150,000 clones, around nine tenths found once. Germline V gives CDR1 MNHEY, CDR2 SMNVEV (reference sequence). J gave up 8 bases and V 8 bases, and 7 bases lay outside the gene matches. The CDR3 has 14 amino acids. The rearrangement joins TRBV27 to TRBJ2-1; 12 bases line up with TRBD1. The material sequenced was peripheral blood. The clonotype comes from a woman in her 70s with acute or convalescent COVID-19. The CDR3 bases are TGTGCCAGCTCGCCCGGGACAGGGGGCGATGAGCAGTTCTTC. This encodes CASSPGTGGDEQFF.